The 30 T cell receptor beta chains below come from one sample, sequenced in a study of blood T cells in healthy people across ages. Then a second PCR, running roughly 7 to 11 cycles, was carried out with a sample-barcoded 5' primer and a J-beta primer mix. TCRdb fed the 5' RACE reads into MiXCR, producing one record per CDR3 protein. Of 1.5 million to 2 million distinct CDR3 sequences listed, about 39% are singletons. Input material: blood. The receptors shown here come from a human donor in good health.

This clonotype was seen more than once but under ten times. This sequence joins TRBV7-2 and TRBJ2-7; 11 bases match TRBD2. CDR1 and CDR2 (germline): SGHTA, FQGNSA. Losses at the gene ends were 5 bases for V and 2 bases for J; bases not matched to a gene: 5. The CDR3 length is 15 residues. The CDR3 DNA reads as TGTGCCAGCAGCGGAAATAGCGGGGGGGCCTACGAGCAGTACTTC. It specifies CASSGNSGGAYEQYF.

A note on this clonotype: One end of the junction varies from germline; a read error may be responsible. The chain recombines TRBV20-1 with TRBJ2-7, with 9 bases lining up with TRBD1. The CDR3 covers 18 residues. Germline CDR1 reads DFQATT; CDR2 reads SNEGSKA (reference sequence). CDR3 bases: TGCAGTGCTAGAGACACAGGGGGCCGAGCGACCTCCTCCTGCGAGCAGTACTTC. Its protein product is CSARDTGGRATSSCEQYF.

This clonotype was recorded many times. The gene calls are TRBV20-1 and TRBJ2-3, with D tentatively TRBD1 (6 bases). Trimming took off 3 bases at V and 5 bases at J, with 18 bases between the two ends. Germline loops: CDR1 DFQATT, CDR2 SNEGSKA (reference sequence). The CDR3 runs 15 residues. The CDR3, as DNA: TGCAGTGCTAGGTCAGACAGGTTTAAGCTAGATACGCAGTATTTT. Protein product: CSARSDRFKLDTQYF.

This clonotype occurred many times. The chain joins TRBV5-1 to TRBJ2-7, with D hard to call. CDR1 is SGHRS and CDR2 is YFSETQ in the germline V gene. This CDR3 region has 14 residues. V shed 0 bases and J shed 1 base, with 8 bases lying between them. DNA for the CDR3: TGCGCCAGCAGCTTGGTCCCAGAATCCTACGAGCAGTACTTC. It encodes CASSLVPESYEQYF.

The J gene is TRBJ2-3, the V gene TRBV15; no firm D call. There are 13 residues in the CDR3. The V gene lost 0 bases and the J gene lost 10 bases, with 11 bases spanning the gap. Germline-derived CDR1 and CDR2 are LNHNV and YYDKDF (reference sequence). The CDR3 DNA sequence: TGTGCCACCAGCAGAGATTTCGATGAGGCGCAGTATTTT. It yields the protein CATSRDFDEAQYF.

As for this clonotype: The germline gene is not matched at one end of the junction; a read error may be the cause. The rearrangement joins TRBV19 to TRBJ2-5; TRBD1 agrees at 8 bases. In germline, CDR1 is LNHDA, CDR2 SQIVND (reference sequence). This CDR3 comprises 12 residues. This CDR3 is CASDGQGETQYF. The CDR3 nucleotides read TGCGCCAGCGACGGACAGGGTGAGACCCAGTACTTC.

The chain links TRBV7-9 to TRBJ1-2, with TRBD1 identical over 8 bases. The CDR3 runs 16 residues. Germline V gene data show CDR1 as SEHNR and CDR2 as FQNEAQ (reference sequence). V trimming: 5 bases; J trimming: 4 bases; junction bases outside the gene matches: 12. For the CDR3, the DNA is TGTGCCAGCAGCCCTAACCCGGGACAGGCGCCCTATGGCTACACCTTC. The encoded protein is CASSPNPGQAPYGYTF.

The V gene is TRBV4-3, the J gene TRBJ1-2; no definite D call. V was pared by 3 bases and J by 4 bases, with 12 bases between. Germline values: CDR1 LGHNA, CDR2 YSLEER. This CDR3 spans 14 amino acids. CDR3 DNA: TGCGCCAGCAGCCAGGCTTTCGGGCCCTATGGCTACACCTTC. Translated: CASSQAFGPYGYTF.

The V call is TRBV11-2, the J call TRBJ1-1; the D is unclear. The germline CDR1 and CDR2 sequences are SGHAT and FQNNGV. The CDR3 loop spans 17 amino acids. V was clipped by 3 bases and J by 5 bases, with 22 bases between them. For the CDR3, the DNA is TGTGCCAGCAGCTTTGTCCCTCCGGGAGGGAAGAAAACTGAAGCTTTCTTT. It codes for CASSFVPPGGKKTEAFF.

The chain couples TRBV7-9 to TRBJ1-2, with a possible D match to TRBD1 (6 bases). The V end lost 4 bases, the J end lost 2 bases, and 11 bases lay between the germline ends. Germline CDR1 reads SEHNR; CDR2 reads FQNEAQ (reference sequence). The CDR3 contains 14 residues. The CDR3 loop reads CASSSAGDNYGYTF. Written as DNA, the CDR3 is TGTGCCAGCAGCTCGGCAGGGGACAACTATGGCTACACCTTC.

This clonotype came up a few times. V and J are TRBV19 and TRBJ1-2; 7 bases are a match to TRBD1. J lost 2 bases, V lost 7 bases, and 16 bases had no gene match. The germline CDR1 and CDR2 sequences are LNHDA and SQIVND (reference sequence). CDR3 length: 17 amino acids. The CDR3 region is CASTQEGTENSNYGYTF. The CDR3 DNA follows: TGTGCCAGTACTCAAGAAGGGACAGAAAACTCGAACTATGGCTACACCTTC.

This clonotype appeared a few times. J is TRBJ1-1 and V is TRBV2; a weak D match, TRBD1 (6 bases). This CDR3 is built from 14 residues. Germline V lookup: CDR1 SNHLY, CDR2 FYNNEI. V gave up 7 bases and J gave up 4 bases, with 16 bases separating them. CDR3 sequence: CASTVPDSGTEAFF. DNA of the CDR3: TGTGCCAGCACTGTCCCGGACAGTGGCACTGAAGCTTTCTTT.

The J gene is TRBJ2-5, the V gene TRBV29-1; a possible D gene is TRBD1 (6 bases). Deletions cut 6 bases from V and 1 base from J, with 9 bases between. Germline loops: CDR1 SQVTM, CDR2 ANQGSEA. The CDR3 is made up of 12 amino acids. This CDR3 is CSVQGPQETQYF. In DNA, the CDR3 is TGCAGCGTCCAGGGGCCCCAAGAGACCCAGTACTTC. Together with reference TRBV29-1 and TRBJ2-5, the CDR3 gives the full variable domain: SAVISQKPSRDICQRGTSLTIQCQVDSQVTMMFWYRQQPGQSLTLIATANQGSEATYESGFVIDKFPISRPNLTFSTLTVSNMSPEDSSIYLCSVQGPQETQYFGPGTRLLVL.

This clonotype has only a few counts. The chain links TRBV3-1 to TRBJ2-5; TRBD1 or TRBD2 may be the D gene (5 bases each). The CDR3 spans 15 residues. V lost 5 bases to trimming and J lost 2 bases, with 15 bases between them. Germline lookup yields CDR1 LGHDT and CDR2 YNNKEL (reference sequence). CDR3 amino acids: CASSYNPGPQETQYF. The CDR3 region has the DNA TGTGCCAGCAGCTATAACCCGGGGCCACAAGAGACCCAGTACTTC.

This chain links TRBV28 with TRBJ1-6; possible D gene TRBD1, 6 bases. The CDR3 is 14 residues long. Per the germline V gene, CDR1 is MDHEN and CDR2 is SYDVKM. The V gene lost 6 bases and the J gene lost 8 bases, with 14 bases spanning the gap. The CDR3 sequence: CASRRTVGYSPLHF. The CDR3 nucleotides read TGTGCCAGCAGGAGGACAGTGGGATATTCACCCCTCCACTTT.

This sequence joins TRBV13 and TRBJ1-3, with D uncertain. This CDR3 contains 14 residues. The V end lost 2 bases, the J end lost 4 bases, and 9 bases lay between the germline ends. Germline CDR1 is PRHDT and CDR2 is FYEKMQ (reference sequence). In DNA, the CDR3 is TGTGCCAGCAGCTTATTCAGTGGAGGAAACACCATATATTTT. It encodes CASSLFSGGNTIYF.

This rearrangement joins TRBV7-2 to TRBJ1-2; TRBD1 might be the D (5 bases). The CDR3 sequence is 15 residues long. Germline loops: CDR1 SGHTA, CDR2 FQGNSA. Trimming left V 5 bases short and J 3 bases short, with 16 bases between. The CDR3 DNA follows: TGTGCCAGCAGCCGGGGGGGAGGGGCCCACTATGGCTACACCTTC. Its protein is CASSRGGGAHYGYTF.

In its sample, this clonotype was seen a few times. This chain joins TRBV7-9 and TRBJ2-1; D unresolved. This CDR3 comprises 15 residues. Germline V CDR1 and CDR2: SEHNR, FQNEAQ (reference sequence). V was cut by 8 bases and J by 0 bases, with 14 bases left in between. CDR3 residues: CASSPSGYSYNEQFF. CDR3 nucleotide sequence: TGTGCCAGCTCACCGTCCGGGTACTCCTACAATGAGCAGTTCTTC.

As concerns this clonotype: At one boundary the junction diverges from the germline segment, which might be a read error. The chain combines TRBV12-3 or TRBV12-4 with TRBJ2-5, with TRBD1 matching 9 bases. The length of the CDR3 is 16 residues. The CDR3 loop reads CASSLGGTGSGEAQYF. CDR3 DNA: TGTGCCAGCAGTTTAGGAGGGACAGGGAGTGGAGAGGCCCAGTACTTC.

This clonotype showed up just a few times. This chain joins TRBV29-1 and TRBJ1-2; D not resolved. CDR3 length: 14 amino acids. Per the germline V gene, CDR1 is SQVTM and CDR2 is ANQGSEA. The V end lost 1 base, the J end lost 4 bases, and 13 bases lay between the germline ends. CDR3 nucleotides: TGCAGCGTTGAAGGCGGGAACAGAATCTATGGCTACACCTTC. It yields the protein CSVEGGNRIYGYTF.

The CDR3 is CASSQEKLGADTQYF. The CDR3 DNA is TGCGCCAGCAGCCAAGAAAAGTTAGGGGCAGATACGCAGTATTTT. This chain connects TRBV4-3 to TRBJ2-3, with D possibly TRBD1 on 5 matching bases. The CDR3 consists of 15 residues. Between the trimmed V and J ends, which lost 0 bases and 4 bases, there was a span of 11 bases. CDR1 is LGHNA, CDR2 YSLEER, per germline.

V gene TRBV10-2 combines with J gene TRBJ2-5; TRBD2 is a possible D gene (5 bases). The CDR3 is 14 amino acids. Germline lookup yields CDR1 WSHSY and CDR2 SAAADI. Trimming stripped 7 bases from V and 11 bases from J, with 23 bases between. In DNA form, the CDR3 reads TGCGCCAGCACCCCAGACCCCCTAGCTTGGGAGCAGTACTTC. This codes for CASTPDPLAWEQYF.

The gene calls are TRBV7-2 and TRBJ2-5, with D possibly matching TRBD1 (6 bases). The V end was cut by 3 bases, the J end by 3 bases, with 11 bases between. CDR1 is SGHTA, CDR2 FQGNSA, per germline. The CDR3 has 14 amino acids. CDR3 in amino acids: CASSFQGTEETQYF. For the CDR3, the DNA is TGTGCCAGCAGCTTCCAGGGGACGGAAGAGACCCAGTACTTC. The full variable domain, its missing parts supplied by reference TRBV7-2 and TRBJ2-5, is GAGVSQSPSNKVTEKGKDVELRCDPISGHTALYWYRQSLGQGLEFLIYFQGNSAPDKSGLPSDRFSAERTGGSVSTLTIQRTQQEDSAVYLCASSFQGTEETQYFGPGTRLLVL.

This clonotype was detected only a few times. The rearrangement uses TRBV2 and TRBJ2-5, with 10 bases that match TRBD1. CDR1 is SNHLY and CDR2 is FYNNEI in the germline V gene. J was trimmed by 5 bases and V by 2 bases; bases with no gene match: 5. The CDR3 contains 15 residues. The CDR3 DNA follows: TGTGCCAGCAGTGAAAGGGACAGGGGCGCGGAGACCCAGTACTTC. It encodes CASSERDRGAETQYF.

A word on this clonotype: The junction shows a germline mismatch at one end, possibly a read error. The V gene is TRBV18, the J gene TRBJ2-5; D is perhaps TRBD1 (5 bases). Per the germline V gene, CDR1 is KGHSH and CDR2 is LQKENI. The CDR3 covers 13 residues. In DNA form, the CDR3 reads TGTGCCAGCTCACCAGGGGCCCAAGAGACCCAGTGCTTC. It translates to CASSPGAQETQCF.

The chain joins TRBV6-2 or TRBV6-3 to TRBJ1-5, with 7 bases matching TRBD1. The CDR3 contains 17 residues. With 8 bases clipped from V and 2 bases from J, the junction kept 15 bases outside the gene matches. Germline V lookup: CDR1 MNHEY, CDR2 SVGEGT. The CDR3 DNA reads as TGTGCCAGCGGTAAGGACAGGTCACGATTCGGCAATCAGCCCCAGCATTTT. Translating gives CASGKDRSRFGNQPQHF.

A few counts support this clonotype. The chain joins TRBV7-2 to TRBJ2-2; possibly TRBD2 for D (6 bases). Trimming cost V 5 bases and J 0 bases, with 10 bases left between them. Germline lookup yields CDR1 SGHTA and CDR2 FQGNSA. The CDR3 is 15 amino acids. The CDR3 region has the DNA TGTGCCAGCAGCACCCCTAGCGCGAACACCGGGGAGCTGTTTTTT. As protein: CASSTPSANTGELFF.

V is TRBV6-5 and J is TRBJ1-2; D call uncertain. Trimming left V 2 bases short and J 5 bases short, with 12 bases between. Looked up from germline, CDR1 is MNHEY and CDR2 is SVGAGI. The CDR3 is 14 residues long. In DNA form, the CDR3 reads TGTGCCAGCAGTTACCCGGGCGGGAGGTATGGCTACACCTTC. Residues: CASSYPGGRYGYTF.

J is TRBJ2-1 and V is TRBV7-2; possible D gene TRBD2, 6 bases. V gave up 1 base and J gave up 2 bases, with 9 bases separating them. This CDR3 spans 15 amino acids. CDR1 is SGHTA, CDR2 FQGNSA, per germline. CDR3 coding DNA: TGTGCCAGCAGCTTAGGGTGGGGGGCCTACAATGAGCAGTTCTTC. Its translation is CASSLGWGAYNEQFF.

This clonotype was detected a few times. One end of the junction varies from germline; a read error may be responsible. This chain uses TRBV7-6 with TRBJ1-5, with D unresolved. Germline values: CDR1 SGHVS, CDR2 FNYEAQ. The CDR3 is 15 amino acids. This CDR3 is CASSPNRAPDQPPHF. The CDR3, as DNA: TGTGCCAGCAGCCCGAACCGGGCCCCAGATCAGCCCCCGCATTTT.